This passage covers 24 T cell receptor beta chains from one sample sequenced in a study of T cell responses to AZD1222 COVID-19 vaccine (dated by TCRdb to about 2021). The library came from the immunoSEQ multiplex PCR assay. Held by TCRdb, this immuneACCESS table contains in-frame sequences only and omits some clones. Under half of the omission traces to an unresolved V gene where checked; the cause of the rest is unknown. The sample includes more than 85,000 clones, with about 78% observed a single time. Jointly, the top ten make up 20% to 25% of the sample. The sample's time point label is to be understood as: baseline before first vaccination. The source material was peripheral blood, sampled on day 0 of AZD1222 vaccination. The receptors were sampled from an adult in good health.

CDR3 sequence: CASSSTSGSKNEQFF. CDR3 nucleotides: TGTGCCAGCAGCAGCACTAGCGGGAGTAAAAATGAGCAGTTCTTC. The V and J genes are TRBV4-2 and TRBJ2-1; 11 nucleotides agree with TRBD2. The V gene's germline CDR1 is LGHNA and CDR2 YNFKEQ. The CDR3 is made up of 15 amino acids. V dropped 5 bases and J dropped 7; count of bases not matched to a gene: 7.

The chain employs TRBV19 and TRBJ1-2; D unresolved. Germline V gene sequence: CDR1 LNHDA, CDR2 SQIVND (reference sequence). This CDR3 contains 14 residues. With 4 bases removed from V and 0 bases from J, the gap between germline ends came to 9 bases. The CDR3 reads CASSTLGTNYGYTF. CDR3 DNA: TGTGCCAGTAGTACCCTTGGGACTAACTATGGCTACACCTTC. Full variable domain (rest looked up from reference TRBV19 and TRBJ1-2): DGGITQSPKYLFRKEGQNVTLSCEQNLNHDAMYWYRQDPGQGLRLIYYSQIVNDFQKGDIAEGYSVSREKKESFPLTVTSAQKNPTAFYLCASSTLGTNYGYTFGSGTRLTVV.

This clone appeared a single time. V is TRBV15 and J is TRBJ2-1; 7 nucleotides line up with TRBD2. CDR1 LNHNV and CDR2 YYDKDF come from the germline V gene (reference sequence). This CDR3 is built from 17 residues. With 1 base clipped from V and 0 bases from J, the junction kept 6 bases outside the gene matches. The CDR3 DNA sequence: TGTGCCACCAGCAGAGTGGCGCGGGAGAGCTCCTACAATGAGCAGTTCTTC. Translated, it gives CATSRVARESSYNEQFF.

V is TRBV24-1 and J is TRBJ2-1; 7 bases are shared with TRBD1. The V segment lost 3 bases and the J segment 6 bases; nucleotides outside the gene matches: 10. The CDR3 is made up of 16 amino acids. Germline assignment: CDR1 KGHDR and CDR2 SFDVKD. This chain's CDR3 is CATSDPVRAGGNEQFF. The CDR3 region has the DNA TGTGCCACCAGTGATCCCGTCCGGGCAGGGGGCAATGAGCAGTTCTTC.

The chain combines TRBV3-1 (or the pseudogene TRBV3-2) with TRBJ2-7; D not certain. Germline V gene data show CDR1 as LGHDT and CDR2 as YNNKEL (reference sequence). Deletions cut 0 bases from V and 3 bases from J, with 6 bases between. CDR3 length: 13 residues. The CDR3 nucleotides are TGTGCCAGCAGCCAAGAAGGTTACTACGAGCAGTACTTC. Its protein product is CASSQEGYYEQYF.

The chain employs TRBV15 and TRBJ1-1; no reliable D call. The V and J ends lost 7 bases and 0 bases respectively, with 6 bases between them. The CDR3 is 12 amino acids. The germline gives CDR1 LNHNV, CDR2 YYDKDF (reference sequence). CDR3 region: CATIGMNTEAFF. CDR3 bases: TGTGCCACCATAGGTATGAACACTGAAGCTTTCTTT.

This rearrangement joins TRBV30 to TRBJ1-5; TRBD1 agrees at 7 bases. The CDR3 is 17 amino acids. V dropped 2 bases and J dropped 6; count of bases not matched to a gene: 16. The germline CDR1 and CDR2 sequences are GTSNPN and SVGIG (reference sequence). The CDR3 protein is CAWSTKRGQGLTQPQHF. CDR3 DNA sequence: TGTGCCTGGAGTACTAAGAGGGGGCAGGGGCTAACTCAGCCCCAGCATTTT.

As DNA, the CDR3 is TGTGCCATCAGTGTAAGCGGGACTTCAGATACGCAGTATTTT. Translated: CAISVSGTSDTQYF. This rearrangement joins TRBV10-3 to TRBJ2-3, with TRBD2 identical over 7 bases. Trimming removed 4 bases from V and 4 bases from J; junction bases left unmatched: 5. This CDR3 has 14 amino acids. Germline CDR1 is ENHRY and CDR2 is SYGVKD.

This chain links TRBV7-8 with TRBJ1-5; D possibly corresponds to TRBD1 (6 bases). V was cut by 1 base and J by 0 bases, with 10 bases left in between. The CDR3 is made up of 16 amino acids. Germline V gene sequence: CDR1 SGHVS, CDR2 FQNEAQ. Written as DNA, the CDR3 is TGTGCCAGCAGCTTAGGGACAGTCAATAGCAATCAGCCCCAGCATTTT. As protein: CASSLGTVNSNQPQHF.

The chain uses TRBV13 and TRBJ2-3; the match to TRBD2 covers 12 bases. Germline CDR1 reads PRHDT; CDR2 reads FYEKMQ (reference sequence). The length of the CDR3 is 18 residues. V trimming: 5 bases; J trimming: 0 bases; junction bases outside the gene matches: 9. The CDR3 reads CASSPTTSGGSSTDTQYF. The DNA for the CDR3 is TGTGCCAGCAGCCCGACGACTAGCGGGGGTTCTAGCACAGATACGCAGTATTTT.

V usage is TRBV21-1 and J usage is TRBJ2-1. TRBV21-1 is classified as a pseudogene. The CDR3 is made up of 14 amino acids. CDR3 nucleotide sequence: TGTGCCAGCAGCGGCGAGGTGGGGTCCAATGAGCAGTTCTTC. Residues: CASSGEVGSNEQFF.

This chain's CDR3 is CASSQWPLLAGGASDTQYF. In DNA form, the CDR3 reads TGCGCCAGCAGTCAATGGCCACTACTAGCGGGAGGGGCATCGGATACGCAGTATTTT. The V gene is TRBV23-1, the J gene TRBJ2-3; 13 bases map to TRBD2. TRBV23-1 is an ORF, and what it does is uncertain. CDR3 length: 19 residues. V trimming: 1 base; J trimming: 6 bases; junction bases outside the gene matches: 13.

This clone was seen only once. The chain combines TRBV5-4 with TRBJ2-1, with 11 bases identical to TRBD2. CDR3 length: 15 amino acids. CDR1 is SGHNT, CDR2 YYREEE, per germline (reference sequence). The V segment lost 3 bases and the J segment 8 bases; nucleotides outside the gene matches: 7. CDR3 region: CASSSTSGVRDEQFF. In DNA form, the CDR3 reads TGTGCCAGCAGCTCGACTAGCGGGGTCAGGGATGAGCAGTTCTTC.

The chain recombines TRBV29-1 with TRBJ2-1; TRBD1 is a possible D gene (5 bases). V lost 5 bases, J lost 4 bases, and 18 bases lay in between. Germline V gene data show CDR1 as SQVTM and CDR2 as ANQGSEA. This CDR3 spans 15 amino acids. CDR3 region: CSVLKGISWYNEQFF. The CDR3 DNA reads as TGCAGCGTTCTGAAGGGGATTTCTTGGTACAATGAGCAGTTCTTC.

V gene TRBV7-2 combines with J gene TRBJ2-7, with unresolved D. Germline assignment: CDR1 SGHTA and CDR2 FQGNSA. This CDR3 is built from 13 residues. V dropped 2 bases and J dropped 3 bases, with 8 bases sitting between them. The CDR3 sequence is CASSLQLDYEQYF. In DNA, the CDR3 is TGTGCCAGCAGCTTACAGCTGGACTACGAGCAGTACTTC.

The J gene is TRBJ1-2, the V gene TRBV7-9, with a possible D match to TRBD1 (5 bases). The V gene lost 8 bases and the J gene lost 2 bases, with 9 bases spanning the gap. Germline V gene sequence: CDR1 SEHNR, CDR2 FQNEAQ (reference sequence). The CDR3 contains 12 residues. CDR3 in amino acids: CASGRGNYGYTF. CDR3 DNA sequence: TGTGCCAGCGGGCGGGGGAACTATGGCTACACCTTC.

This sequence joins TRBV2 and TRBJ1-2; no reliable D call. Trimming took off 7 bases at V and 4 bases at J, with 13 bases between the two ends. The germline V gene encodes CDR1 SNHLY and CDR2 FYNNEI. This CDR3 is built from 13 residues. CDR3 sequence: CASILGSSYGYTF. CDR3 nucleotide sequence: TGTGCCAGCATATTAGGGTCCTCCTATGGCTACACCTTC. The full variable domain, in which reference TRBV2 and TRBJ1-2 provide the parts outside the CDR3, is EPEVTQTPSHQVTQMGQEVILRCVPISNHLYFYWYRQILGQKVEFLVSFYNNEISEKSEIFDDQFSVERPDGSNFTLKIRSTKLEDSAMYFCASILGSSYGYTFGSGTRLTVV.

V gene TRBV1 combines with J gene TRBJ2-1; TRBD2 reflects the table's D call only, with no check against the DNA. TRBV1 is shown as a pseudogene. The length of the CDR3 is 15 residues. The CDR3 loop reads CTSSAGTSSYNEQFF. As DNA, the CDR3 is TGCACCAGCAGCGCCGGGACTAGCTCCTACAATGAGCAGTTCTTC.

This clone came up once. The chain is built from TRBV25-1 and TRBJ2-2, with unresolved D. This CDR3 is built from 13 residues. The germline V gene encodes CDR1 MGHDK and CDR2 SYGVNS. Trimming took 4 bases from V and 2 from J, leaving 5 bases between them. The CDR3 protein is CASSGKNTGELFF. DNA of the CDR3: TGTGCCAGCAGTGGAAAAAACACCGGGGAGCTGTTTTTT.

The J gene is TRBJ2-1, the V gene TRBV6-2 or TRBV6-3; possibly TRBD1 or TRBD2 for D (5 bases each). V shed 1 base and J shed 2 bases, with 15 bases lying between them. Looked up from germline, CDR1 is MNHEY and CDR2 is SVGEGT. The CDR3 consists of 17 residues. The CDR3 region is CASSYWGSSGTYNEQFF. The DNA of the CDR3 is TGTGCCAGCAGTTACTGGGGGAGCAGCGGAACCTACAATGAGCAGTTCTTC.

This clone turned up a few times. The rearrangement uses TRBV28 and TRBJ1-5; weak D call: TRBD1 (6 bases). V gave up 5 bases and J gave up 6 bases, with 11 bases separating them. Germline CDR1 is MDHEN and CDR2 is SYDVKM. This CDR3 has 13 residues. The CDR3 reads CASSTGLIQPQHF. Here the CDR3 DNA reads TGTGCCAGCAGTACAGGGTTGATTCAGCCCCAGCATTTT.

The V gene is TRBV10-1, the J gene TRBJ1-2; D is unclear. The CDR3 covers 12 residues. Germline values: CDR1 WNHNN, CDR2 SYGVQD (reference sequence). The germline V and J ends were trimmed by 2 bases and 7 bases, with 8 bases remaining between them. The CDR3 DNA reads as TGCGCCAGCAGTGAGGGAACCACTGGCTACACCTTC. Translation: CASSEGTTGYTF.

This sequence joins TRBV4-1 and TRBJ2-5, with 10 bases fitting TRBD2. After removal of 2 bases from V and 5 bases from J, the junction contained 5 bases not matched to a gene. The CDR3 contains 15 residues. The V gene's germline CDR1 is MGHRA and CDR2 YSYEKL. The CDR3 loop is CASSQRLAGWETQYF. CDR3 nucleotides: TGCGCCAGCAGCCAAAGACTAGCGGGCTGGGAGACCCAGTACTTC.

The chain couples TRBV24-1 to TRBJ1-2; TRBD1 aligns across 9 bases. Germline CDR1 and CDR2: KGHDR and SFDVKD. This CDR3 has 16 amino acids. J lost 6 bases, V lost 1 base, and 8 bases had no gene match. The CDR3 region has the DNA TGTGCCACCAGTGATTTACAGGGGGCCCTTATGGATGGCTACACCTTC. Translating gives CATSDLQGALMDGYTF.